These 9 T cell receptor beta chains originate from one sample sequenced in a study of T cell changes during pregnancy in multiple sclerosis. Data came from immunoSEQ multiplex PCR; TCRdb stores just in-frame clones and leaves some out. Of 130,000 or so clones listed, around 97% are singletons. Sequenced here: peripheral blood, sampled after pregnancy. The receptors shown here come from a female donor with multiple sclerosis, enrolled in a pregnancy study.

This chain connects TRBV9 to TRBJ2-3, with a weak D call TRBD1 (5 bases). The CDR3 consists of 16 residues. The germline V gene has CDR1 SGDLS and CDR2 YYNGEE. V lost 0 bases and J lost 0, with 11 bases in between. Here the CDR3 reads CASSVGGRVSTDTQYF. The CDR3 nucleotides read TGTGCCAGCAGCGTAGGCGGCAGGGTGAGCACAGATACGCAGTATTTT. The variable domain in full, with the rest retrieved from reference TRBV9 and TRBJ2-3, is DSGVTQTPKHLITATGQRVTLRCSPRSGDLSVYWYQQSLDQGLQFLIQYYNGEERAKGNILERFSAQQFPDLHSELNLSSLELGDSALYFCASSVGGRVSTDTQYFGPGTRLTVL.

V is TRBV7-9 and J is TRBJ2-7; 8 bases line up with TRBD1. The CDR3 sequence is 14 residues long. After removal of 2 bases from V and 2 bases from J, the junction contained 2 bases not matched to a gene. From germline, CDR1 is SEHNR and CDR2 FQNEAQ (reference sequence). The CDR3, as DNA: TGTGCCAGCAGCTTATCGGGACAGGCCTACGAGCAGTACTTC. This encodes CASSLSGQAYEQYF.

V and J are TRBV6-9 and TRBJ2-3, with 8 positions matching TRBD2. CDR1 and CDR2 from the germline V gene are MNHGY and SVAAGI. The CDR3 totals 16 residues. Losses at the gene ends were 4 bases for V and 4 bases for J; bases not matched to a gene: 10. CDR3 DNA sequence: TGTGCCAGCAGTTGCGAGACGGGAGGGGATGCAGATACGCAGTATTTT. It is translated as CASSCETGGDADTQYF.

The J gene is TRBJ2-7, the V gene TRBV28, with D hard to call. V lost 4 bases and J 3 bases, leaving 13 bases between the germline ends. Germline CDR1 MDHEN, CDR2 SYDVKM. The CDR3 loop spans 14 amino acids. CDR3 in amino acids: CASSSQGGDYEQYF. Written as DNA, the CDR3 is TGTGCCAGCAGTTCCCAAGGCGGCGACTACGAGCAGTACTTC.

The V gene is TRBV27, the J gene TRBJ2-7; 7 nucleotides align to TRBD2. In germline, CDR1 is MNHEY, CDR2 SMNVEV (reference sequence). Trimming at V came to 2 bases and at J to 0 bases, leaving 7 bases not matched to a gene. This CDR3 contains 16 residues. The chain's CDR3 is CASSLDSGQSSYEQYF. DNA of the CDR3: TGTGCCAGCAGTTTAGATAGCGGGCAGAGCTCCTACGAGCAGTACTTC.

CDR3 in amino acids: CASSPGTGAYEQYF. The CDR3 DNA reads as TGTGCCAGCAGCCCGGGGACAGGCGCCTACGAGCAGTACTTC. The chain recombines TRBV11-2 with TRBJ2-7; TRBD1 matches at 8 bases. This CDR3 is built from 14 residues. Germline V lookup: CDR1 SGHAT, CDR2 FQNNGV. V was clipped by 5 bases and J by 2 bases; unmatched bases: 5.

The V and J genes are TRBV6-4 and TRBJ2-1; 9 bases align to TRBD2. After removal of 9 bases from V and 1 base from J, the junction contained 7 bases not matched to a gene. The CDR3 extends over 15 amino acids. Germline lookup yields CDR1 MRHNA and CDR2 SNTAGT. The CDR3 sequence: CASALLAGSYNEQFF. The CDR3 nucleotides are TGTGCCAGTGCCCTCCTAGCGGGGTCCTACAATGAGCAGTTCTTC.

A remark on this clone: Other nucleotide sequences from this sample produce the same CDR3. The chain recombines TRBV9 with TRBJ1-3; D unclear. Germline CDR1 and CDR2: SGDLS and YYNGEE. The CDR3 has 13 amino acids. V was pared by 8 bases and J by 0 bases, with 9 bases between. CDR3 in amino acids: CASSSSSGNTIYF. As DNA, the CDR3 is TGTGCCAGTTCGTCCTCCTCTGGAAACACCATATATTTT.

The CDR3 sequence is CASSSGQAPAQYF. As DNA, the CDR3 is TGTGCCAGCAGCTCGGGACAGGCCCCAGCCCAGTACTTC. V is TRBV7-2 and J is TRBJ2-5, with TRBD1 identical over 8 bases. The CDR3 has 13 amino acids. With 4 bases clipped from V and 9 bases from J, the junction kept 7 bases outside the gene matches. CDR1 and CDR2 (germline): SGHTA, FQGNSA.